This T cell receptor (beta chain) is from a study of CD4+ T cells in melanoma. Clones were sequenced by immunoSEQ multiplex PCR, and TCRdb holds only the in-frame ones, with some missing. The repertoire consists of over 100,000 clones, with 80% to 95% occurring once and the leading ten covering 3% to 4%. This CDR3 region has 17 residues. Sequenced input: peripheral blood. The gene calls are TRBV12-2 and TRBJ1-2. TRBV12-2 represents a pseudogene. This receptor was taken from a human donor with melanoma. The CDR3, as DNA: TGTGCAAGTCGCTTATATCGGGGGCGGGGGCGATACTATGGCTACACCTTC. This sequence encodes CASRLYRGRGRYYGYTF.